This TCR beta chain is from a study of shared clonotypes between healthy human individuals. Study overall: Plates per donor: three CD4 naive, three CD4 memory, two CD8 naive, one CD8 memory. Study-wide results and limits: When naive CD4 clonotypes were compared across a few donors, around 4.6% were shared.

There are 15 residues in the CDR3. The germline V gene encodes CDR1 SGDLS and CDR2 YYNGEE. V dropped 2 bases and J dropped 3; count of bases not matched to a gene: 8. A remark on this clone: Antigen specificity is unknown.

Method: immunoSEQ multiplex PCR; TCRdb's copy keeps in-frame clones and lacks some. The sample has 1,400,000 or so clones, approximately 98.5% seen once. This clonotype was sampled from a man aged 25 to 40 in good health. The rearrangement uses TRBV9 and TRBJ2-7; 7 positions match TRBD1. Specimen: naive CD4+ T cells sorted from blood. Subset: CD45RA+ positively selected. The CDR3 DNA follows: TGTGCCAGCAGCGTCCGACAGGGCGTAGGCTACGAGCAGTACTTC. This sequence encodes CASSVRQGVGYEQYF.